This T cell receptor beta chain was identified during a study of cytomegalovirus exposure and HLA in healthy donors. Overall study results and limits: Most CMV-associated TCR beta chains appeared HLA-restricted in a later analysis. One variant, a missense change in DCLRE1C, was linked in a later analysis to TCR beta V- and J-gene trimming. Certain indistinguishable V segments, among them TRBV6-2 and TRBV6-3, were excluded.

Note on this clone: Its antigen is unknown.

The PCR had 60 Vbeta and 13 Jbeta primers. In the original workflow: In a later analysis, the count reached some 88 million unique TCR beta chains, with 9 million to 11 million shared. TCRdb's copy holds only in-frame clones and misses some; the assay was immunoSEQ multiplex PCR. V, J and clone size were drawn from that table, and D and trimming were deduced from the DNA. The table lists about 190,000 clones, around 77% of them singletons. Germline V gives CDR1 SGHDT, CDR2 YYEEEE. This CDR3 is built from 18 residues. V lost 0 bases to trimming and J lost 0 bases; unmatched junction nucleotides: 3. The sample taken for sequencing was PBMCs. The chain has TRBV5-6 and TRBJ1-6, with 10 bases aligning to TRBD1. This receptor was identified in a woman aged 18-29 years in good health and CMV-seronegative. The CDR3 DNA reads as TGTGCCAGCAGCTTGGGACAGGGGGCAAGCTCCTATAATTCACCCCTCCACTTT. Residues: CASSLGQGASSYNSPLHF.